These T cell receptor beta chains were read from a single sample in a study of T cell responses to AZD1222 COVID-19 vaccine. Method: immunoSEQ multiplex PCR; TCRdb's copy keeps in-frame clones and lacks some. The top ten hold about 1% of the sample, which has 150,000 to 200,000 clones, roughly 94% seen once. This sample comprised peripheral blood, obtained 28 days after the second AZD1222 dose. These TCRs come from an adult who received the AZD1222 COVID-19 vaccine. CDR3s include the opening cysteine and the closing phenylalanine or tryptophan. The D gene is left open where the match is weak. Size tells how often a clone was seen (once, few, many) or the class of an expanded clone, and some rows leave it out.

NA,TRBJ1-6,TRBV27,once,CANSVRVGRSPLHF,TGTGCCAACTCAGTACGTGTGGGGCGTTCACCCCTCCACTTT
NA,TRBJ1-2,TRBV12-5,NA,CASGLDRSGIAF,TGTGCTAGTGGTTTGGACCGTTCGGGTATTGCCTTC
TRBD1,TRBJ2-5,TRBV5-1,NA,CASSPHGQGETQYF,TGCGCCAGCAGCCCCCACGGACAGGGAGAGACCCAGTACTTC
NA,TRBJ1-1,TRBV11-2,NA,CASSSTAGPNTEAFF,TGTGCCAGCAGCTCAACCGCGGGACCAAACACTGAAGCTTTCTTT
TRBD1,TRBJ1-1,TRBV25-1,NA,CASSDRDRNTEAFF,TGTGCCAGCAGTGACCGGGACAGGAACACTGAAGCTTTCTTT
NA,TRBJ2-1,TRBV14,once,CASSSLPFRGGKNEQFF,TGTGCCAGCAGCTCCTTACCTTTTAGGGGGGGCAAGAATGAGCAGTTCTTC
NA,TRBJ2-4,TRBV2,NA,CASSEMGDIQYF,TGTGCCAGCAGTGAAATGGGGGACATTCAGTACTTC
NA,TRBJ2-3,TRBV18,NA,CASSSSSTAADTQYF,TGTGCCAGCTCATCGTCCTCTACCGCTGCAGATACGCAGTATTTT
TRBD1,TRBJ1-3,TRBV5-1,NA,CASSLGDRFLSGNTIYF,TGCGCCAGCAGCTTGGGGGACAGATTCCTCTCTGGAAACACCATATATTTT
NA,TRBJ2-7,TRBV27,NA,CASSLSVPLESYEQYF,TGTGCCAGCAGTTTATCAGTCCCCCTAGAATCCTACGAGCAGTACTTC
NA,TRBJ1-1,TRBV6-4,NA,CASSDDRRREAFF,TGTGCCAGCAGTGACGACCGCCGCCGTGAAGCTTTCTTT
TRBD1,TRBJ2-5,TRBV29-1,NA,CSVGGTGGIETQYF,TGCAGCGTTGGCGGGACAGGGGGTATTGAGACCCAGTACTTC
NA,TRBJ1-1,TRBV6-2/TRBV6-3,NA,CASSYSGEGTEAFF,TGTGCCAGCAGTTACTCTGGGGAGGGAACTGAAGCTTTCTTT
NA,TRBJ1-1,TRBV18,NA,CASSPSEMIFTEAFF,TGTGCCAGCTCACCCTCCGAGATGATATTCACTGAAGCTTTCTTT
NA,TRBJ2-1,TRBV5-5,NA,CASSLAFDGYNEQFF,TGTGCCAGCAGCTTGGCCTTTGACGGTTACAATGAGCAGTTCTTC
NA,TRBJ1-1,TRBV11-2,NA,CASSLLGYVSEAFF,TGTGCCAGCAGCTTATTAGGGTATGTCTCTGAAGCTTTCTTT
TRBD2,TRBJ2-1,TRBV10-3,NA,CAISATSGHNEQFF,TGTGCCATCAGTGCGACTAGCGGACACAATGAGCAGTTCTTC
TRBD1,TRBJ2-3,TRBV30,once,CAWADREDTQYF,TGTGCCTGGGCAGACAGGGAAGATACGCAGTATTTT
NA,TRBJ1-2,TRBV19,few,CASSRANYGYTF,TGTGCCAGTAGTAGGGCTAACTATGGCTACACCTTC
NA,TRBJ1-1,TRBV6-5,once,CASSYGRSTEAFF,TGTGCCAGCAGTTACGGCCGAAGTACGGAAGCTTTCTTT
TRBD2,TRBJ2-3,TRBV9,NA,CASSVDANPGGGGKADTQYF,TGTGCCAGCAGCGTAGATGCAAACCCGGGAGGCGGGGGAAAGGCAGATACGCAGTATTTT
TRBD1,TRBJ1-5,TRBV6-2/TRBV6-3,NA,CASSYGTENQPQHF,TGTGCCAGCAGTTACGGGACAGAAAATCAGCCCCAGCATTTT
NA,TRBJ1-4,TRBV19,NA,CASSSGARRKLFF,TGTGCCAGTAGTAGTGGCGCCAGGCGGAAACTGTTTTTT
NA,TRBJ2-5,TRBV11-3,NA,CASSPGGQETQYF,TGTGCCAGCAGCCCGGGGGGCCAGGAGACCCAGTACTTC
TRBD1,TRBJ2-5,TRBV18,NA,CASSPAMSRGIETQYF,TGTGCCAGCTCACCAGCAATGAGCAGGGGGATAGAGACCCAGTACTTC
TRBD1,TRBJ1-4,TRBV6-1,NA,CASSDLSGQGRGKLFF,TGTGCCAGCAGTGATCTATCAGGACAGGGGCGCGGGAAACTGTTTTTT
NA,TRBJ1-5,TRBV7-9,NA,CASSTSNQPQHF,TGTGCCAGCAGCACTAGCAATCAGCCCCAGCATTTT
NA,TRBJ1-2,TRBV11-2,NA,CASSLDRQNPSF,TGTGCCAGCAGCTTAGACCGGCAGAACCCCAGCTTC